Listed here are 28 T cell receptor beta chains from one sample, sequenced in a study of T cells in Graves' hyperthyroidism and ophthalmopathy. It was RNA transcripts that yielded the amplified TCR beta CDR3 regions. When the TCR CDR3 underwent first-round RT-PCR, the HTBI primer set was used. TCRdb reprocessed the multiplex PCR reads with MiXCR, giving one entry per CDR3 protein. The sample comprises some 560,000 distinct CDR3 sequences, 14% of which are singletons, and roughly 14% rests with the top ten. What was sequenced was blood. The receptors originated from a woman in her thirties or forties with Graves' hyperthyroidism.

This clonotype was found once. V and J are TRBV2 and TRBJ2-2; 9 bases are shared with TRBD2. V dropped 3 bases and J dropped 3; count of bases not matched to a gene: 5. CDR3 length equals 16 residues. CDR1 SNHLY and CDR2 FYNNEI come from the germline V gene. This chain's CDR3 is CASSEPTSGYTGELFF. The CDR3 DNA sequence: TGTGCCAGCAGTGAGCCGACTAGCGGATACACCGGGGAGCTGTTTTTT.

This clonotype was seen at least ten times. The CDR3 loop is CASINRGLNTEAFF. For the CDR3, the DNA is TGTGCCAGCATCAACAGGGGCCTGAACACTGAAGCTTTCTTT. The J gene is TRBJ1-1, the V gene TRBV28; 7 positions match TRBD1. The CDR3 consists of 14 residues. The germline gives CDR1 MDHEN, CDR2 SYDVKM. With 7 bases clipped from V and 0 bases from J, the junction kept 5 bases outside the gene matches.

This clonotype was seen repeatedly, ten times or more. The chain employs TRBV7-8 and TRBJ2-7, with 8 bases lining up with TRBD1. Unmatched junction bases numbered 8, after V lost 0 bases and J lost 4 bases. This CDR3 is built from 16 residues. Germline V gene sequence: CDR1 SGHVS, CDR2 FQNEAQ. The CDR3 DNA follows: TGTGCCAGCAGCTTAGCGTTAGGACAGGGCGTGTACGAGCAGTACTTC. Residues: CASSLALGQGVYEQYF. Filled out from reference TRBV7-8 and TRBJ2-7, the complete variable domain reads GAGVSQSPRYKVAKRGQDVALRCDPISGHVSLFWYQQALGQGPEFLTYFQNEAQLDKSGLPSDRFFAERPEGSVSTLKIQRTQQEDSAVYLCASSLALGQGVYEQYFGPGTRLTVT.

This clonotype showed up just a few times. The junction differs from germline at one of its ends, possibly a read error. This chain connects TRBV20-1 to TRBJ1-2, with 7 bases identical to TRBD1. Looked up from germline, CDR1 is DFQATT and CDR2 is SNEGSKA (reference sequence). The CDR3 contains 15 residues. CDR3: CSARDPARGQYGCTF. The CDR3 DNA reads TGCAGTGCTAGAGATCCGGCCAGGGGACAGTATGGCTGCACCTTC.

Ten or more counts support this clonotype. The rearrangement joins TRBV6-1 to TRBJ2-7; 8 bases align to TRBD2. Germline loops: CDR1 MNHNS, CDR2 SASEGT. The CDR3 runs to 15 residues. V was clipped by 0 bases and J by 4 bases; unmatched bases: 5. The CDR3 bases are TGTGCCAGCAGTGAAGCCCCAGCGGGAGCGTACGAGCAGTACTTC. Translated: CASSEAPAGAYEQYF.

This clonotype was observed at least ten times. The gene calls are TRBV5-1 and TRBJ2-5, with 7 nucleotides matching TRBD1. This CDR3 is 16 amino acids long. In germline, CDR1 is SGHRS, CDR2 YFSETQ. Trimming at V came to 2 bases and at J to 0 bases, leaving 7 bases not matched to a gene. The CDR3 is CASSFSGTEYQETQYF. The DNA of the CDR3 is TGCGCCAGCAGCTTCTCCGGGACAGAGTACCAAGAGACCCAGTACTTC.

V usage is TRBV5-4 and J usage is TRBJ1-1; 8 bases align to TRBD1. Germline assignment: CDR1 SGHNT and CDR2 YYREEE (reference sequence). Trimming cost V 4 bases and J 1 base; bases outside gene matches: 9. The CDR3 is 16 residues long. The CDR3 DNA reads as TGTGCCAGCAGCATCCCCGGACAGGGAGGGAACACTGAAGCTTTCTTT. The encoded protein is CASSIPGQGGNTEAFF.

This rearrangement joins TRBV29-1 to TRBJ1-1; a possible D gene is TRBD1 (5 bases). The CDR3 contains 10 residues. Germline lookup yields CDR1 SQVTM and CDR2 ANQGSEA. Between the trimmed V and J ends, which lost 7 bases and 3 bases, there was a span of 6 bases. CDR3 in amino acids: CSGGDTEAFF. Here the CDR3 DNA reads TGCAGCGGAGGGGACACTGAAGCTTTCTTT.

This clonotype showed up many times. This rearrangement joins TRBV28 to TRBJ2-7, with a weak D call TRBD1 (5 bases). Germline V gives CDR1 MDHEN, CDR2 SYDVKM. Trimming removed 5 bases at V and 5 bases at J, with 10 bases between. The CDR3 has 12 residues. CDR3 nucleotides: TGTGCCAGCAGTAGACAGACCGACGAGCAGTACTTC. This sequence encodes CASSRQTDEQYF.

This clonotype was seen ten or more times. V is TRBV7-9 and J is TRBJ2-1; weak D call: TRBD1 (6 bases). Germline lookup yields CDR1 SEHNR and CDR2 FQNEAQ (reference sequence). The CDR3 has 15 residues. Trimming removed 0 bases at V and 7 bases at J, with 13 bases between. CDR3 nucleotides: TGTGCCAGCAGCTTAGCTCACAGGGCCTGGAATGAGCAGTTCTTC. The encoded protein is CASSLAHRAWNEQFF.

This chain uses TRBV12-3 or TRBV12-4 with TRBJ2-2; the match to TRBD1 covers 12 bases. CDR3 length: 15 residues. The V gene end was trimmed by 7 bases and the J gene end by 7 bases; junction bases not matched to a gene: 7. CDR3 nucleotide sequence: TGTGCCAGCAAAACCGGGACAGGGGGCATCGGGGAGCTGTTTTTT. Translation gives CASKTGTGGIGELFF.

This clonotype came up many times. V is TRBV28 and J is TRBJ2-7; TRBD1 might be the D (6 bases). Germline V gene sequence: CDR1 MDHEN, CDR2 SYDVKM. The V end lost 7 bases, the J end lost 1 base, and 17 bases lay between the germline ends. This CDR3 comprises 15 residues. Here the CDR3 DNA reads TGTGCCAGCAACCTCCAGGGGAAGTTTTCCTACGAGCAGTACTTC. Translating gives CASNLQGKFSYEQYF.

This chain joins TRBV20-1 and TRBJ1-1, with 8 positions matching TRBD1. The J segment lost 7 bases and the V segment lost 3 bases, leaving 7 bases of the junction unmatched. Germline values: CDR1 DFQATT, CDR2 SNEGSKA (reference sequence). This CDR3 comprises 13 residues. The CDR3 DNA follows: TGCAGTGCTAGGTTGGGACAGGCCAGTGAAGCTTTCTTT. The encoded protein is CSARLGQASEAFF.

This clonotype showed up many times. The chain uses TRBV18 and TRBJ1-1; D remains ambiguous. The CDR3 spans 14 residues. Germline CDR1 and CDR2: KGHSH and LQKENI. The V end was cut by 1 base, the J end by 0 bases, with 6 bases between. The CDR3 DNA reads TGTGCCAGCTCACCACGGTCGGTGAACACTGAAGCTTTCTTT. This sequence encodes CASSPRSVNTEAFF.

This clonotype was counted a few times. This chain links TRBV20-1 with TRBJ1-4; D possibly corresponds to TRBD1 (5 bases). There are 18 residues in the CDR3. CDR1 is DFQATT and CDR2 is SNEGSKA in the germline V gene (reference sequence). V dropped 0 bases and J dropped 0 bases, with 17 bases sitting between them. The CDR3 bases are TGCAGTGCTAGAGAAGGGCGGTGGGGCCCTACAACTAATGAAAAACTGTTTTTT. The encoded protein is CSAREGRWGPTTNEKLFF.

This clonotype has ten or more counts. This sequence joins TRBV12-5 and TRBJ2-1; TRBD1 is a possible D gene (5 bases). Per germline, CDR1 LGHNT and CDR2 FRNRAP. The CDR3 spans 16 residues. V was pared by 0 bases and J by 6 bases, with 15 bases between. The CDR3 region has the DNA TGTGCTAGTGGTTTGGTAGTAGGGGCATTTCTCAATGAGCAGTTCTTC. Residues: CASGLVVGAFLNEQFF.

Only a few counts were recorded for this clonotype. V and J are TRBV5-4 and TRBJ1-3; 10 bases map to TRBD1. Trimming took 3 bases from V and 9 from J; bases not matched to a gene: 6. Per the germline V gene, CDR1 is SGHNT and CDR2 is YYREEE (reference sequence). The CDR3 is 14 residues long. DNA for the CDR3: TGTGCCAGCAGCTCCGGGACAGGGGATACCACCATATATTTT. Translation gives CASSSGTGDTTIYF.

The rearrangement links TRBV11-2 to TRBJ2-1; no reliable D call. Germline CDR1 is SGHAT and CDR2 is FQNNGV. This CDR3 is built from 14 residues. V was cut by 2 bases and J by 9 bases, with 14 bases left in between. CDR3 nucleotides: TGTGCCAGCAGCTTAAGGCAGGCTTTTAGTGAGCAGTTCTTC. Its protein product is CASSLRQAFSEQFF.

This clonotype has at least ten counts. This CDR3 is CASNLWGNEQFF. In DNA, the CDR3 is TGCGCCAGCAATCTCTGGGGCAATGAGCAGTTCTTC. The rearrangement links TRBV5-1 to TRBJ2-1; D gene ambiguous. Per the germline V gene, CDR1 is SGHRS and CDR2 is YFSETQ. V was pared by 6 bases and J by 6 bases, with 10 bases between. The CDR3 is made up of 12 amino acids.

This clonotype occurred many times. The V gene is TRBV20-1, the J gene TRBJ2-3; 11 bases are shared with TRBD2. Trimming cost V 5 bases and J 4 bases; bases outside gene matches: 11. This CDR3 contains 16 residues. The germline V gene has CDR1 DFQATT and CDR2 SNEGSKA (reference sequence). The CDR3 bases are TGCAGTGCTCCACCCAAGGCTAGCGGGAGGTCAGATACGCAGTATTTT. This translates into CSAPPKASGRSDTQYF.

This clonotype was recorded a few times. CDR3 amino acids: CASSGGTSHEKLFF. The CDR3, as DNA: TGTGCCAGCAGTGGGGGCACCTCACACGAAAAACTGTTTTTT. This chain joins TRBV2 and TRBJ1-4; tentatively, D is TRBD1 (5 bases). V was pared by 4 bases and J by 8 bases, with 14 bases between. CDR1 is SNHLY, CDR2 FYNNEI, per germline. This CDR3 has 14 amino acids.

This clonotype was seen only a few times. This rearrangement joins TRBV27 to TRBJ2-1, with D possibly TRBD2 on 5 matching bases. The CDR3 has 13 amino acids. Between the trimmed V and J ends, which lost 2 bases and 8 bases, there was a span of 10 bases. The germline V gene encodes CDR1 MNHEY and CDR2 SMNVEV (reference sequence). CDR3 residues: CASSLGSVDEQFF. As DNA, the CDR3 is TGTGCCAGCAGTTTAGGGAGTGTGGATGAGCAGTTCTTC.

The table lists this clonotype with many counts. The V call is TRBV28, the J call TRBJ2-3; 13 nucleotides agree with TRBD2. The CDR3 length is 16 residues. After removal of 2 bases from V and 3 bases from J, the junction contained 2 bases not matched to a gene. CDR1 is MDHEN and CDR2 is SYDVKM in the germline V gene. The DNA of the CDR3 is TGTGCCAGCAGTTTACGGACTAGCGGGAGAACAGATACGCAGTATTTT. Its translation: CASSLRTSGRTDTQYF.

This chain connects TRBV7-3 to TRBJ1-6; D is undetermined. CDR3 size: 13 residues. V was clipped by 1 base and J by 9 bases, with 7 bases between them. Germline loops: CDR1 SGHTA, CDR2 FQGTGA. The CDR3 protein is CASSLNWGSPLHF. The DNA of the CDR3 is TGTGCCAGCAGCTTAAATTGGGGTTCACCCCTCCACTTT. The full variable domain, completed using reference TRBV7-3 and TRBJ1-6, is GAGVSQTPSNKVTEKGKYVELRCDPISGHTALYWYRQSLGQGPEFLIYFQGTGAADDSGLPNDRFFAVRPEGSVSTLKIQRTERGDSAVYLCASSLNWGSPLHFGNGTRLTVT.

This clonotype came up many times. CDR3 amino acids: CAWIQVPSSGNTIYF. Written as DNA, the CDR3 is TGTGCCTGGATCCAGGTACCAAGCTCTGGAAACACCATATATTTT. This chain uses TRBV30 with TRBJ1-3; no firm D call. V dropped 4 bases and J dropped 0 bases, with 13 bases sitting between them. Germline V lookup: CDR1 GTSNPN, CDR2 SVGIG (reference sequence). This CDR3 region has 15 residues.

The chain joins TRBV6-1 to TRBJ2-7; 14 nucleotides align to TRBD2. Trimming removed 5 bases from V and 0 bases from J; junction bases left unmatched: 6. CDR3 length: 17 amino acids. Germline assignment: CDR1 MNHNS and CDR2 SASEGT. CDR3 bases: TGTGCCAGCAGTACTGGGACTAGCGGGAGTTCCTCCTACGAGCAGTACTTC. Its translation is CASSTGTSGSSSYEQYF.

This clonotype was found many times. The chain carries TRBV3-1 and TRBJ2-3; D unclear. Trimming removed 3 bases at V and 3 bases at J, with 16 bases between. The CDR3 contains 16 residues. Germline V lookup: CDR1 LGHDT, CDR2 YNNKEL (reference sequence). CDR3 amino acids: CASSHSPSERTDTQYF. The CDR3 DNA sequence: TGTGCCAGCAGCCATTCCCCGTCCGAGAGGACAGATACGCAGTATTTT.

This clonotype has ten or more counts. The CDR3 DNA is TGCGCCAGCAGCCAAGATACGTATGAGCAGTTCTTC. Protein: CASSQDTYEQFF. The chain combines TRBV4-1 with TRBJ2-1; D is uncertain. CDR1 is MGHRA, CDR2 YSYEKL, per germline. V lost 0 bases and J 8 bases, leaving 5 bases between the germline ends. This CDR3 has 12 amino acids.